Here is one TCR beta chain with its context. The data were taken from a study of T-cell memory formation after mild COVID-19. The CDR3 runs to 16 residues. The trim removed 4 bases at V and 4 bases at J, leaving 11 bases unmatched. Per germline, CDR1 LGHDT and CDR2 YNNKEL (reference sequence). 5'RACE primed from the constant segment yielded TCR alpha and TCR beta cDNA libraries bearing sample barcodes and UMIs. In TCRdb, the 5' RACE reads were re-called with MiXCR into one record per CDR3 protein. The sample holds more than 300,000 distinct CDR3 sequences, roughly an eighth seen once. The specimen was PBMCs or a T cell subset sorted from them (not recorded which). The genes are TRBV3-1 and TRBJ1-2, with 8 bases fitting TRBD1. This clonotype was obtained from a man younger than 35 who had mild COVID-19 (a few samples of this study predate the infection). Cell type and time point are not known. CDR3 sequence: CASSRGQGRPLYGYTF. CDR3 sequence (DNA): TGTGCCAGCAGCCGAGGACAGGGCAGGCCCCTCTATGGCTACACCTTC.